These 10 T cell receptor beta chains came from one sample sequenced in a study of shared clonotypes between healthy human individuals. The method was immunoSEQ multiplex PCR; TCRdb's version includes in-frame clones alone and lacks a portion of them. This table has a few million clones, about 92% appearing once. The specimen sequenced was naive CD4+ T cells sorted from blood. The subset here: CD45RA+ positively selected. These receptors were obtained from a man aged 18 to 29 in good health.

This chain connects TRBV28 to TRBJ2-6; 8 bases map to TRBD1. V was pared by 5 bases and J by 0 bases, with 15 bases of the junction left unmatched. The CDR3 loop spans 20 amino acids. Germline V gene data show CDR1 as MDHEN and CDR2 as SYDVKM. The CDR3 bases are TGTGCCAGCAGTCCTCCCAGGGGGCTTTGGGGGTCCTCTGGGGCCAACGTCCTGACTTTC. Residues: CASSPPRGLWGSSGANVLTF.

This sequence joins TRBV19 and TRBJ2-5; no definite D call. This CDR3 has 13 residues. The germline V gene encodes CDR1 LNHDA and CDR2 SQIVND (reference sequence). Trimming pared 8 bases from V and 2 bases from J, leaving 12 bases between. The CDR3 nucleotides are TGTGCCAGTGGAACAGTGGGGCAAGAGACCCAGTACTTC. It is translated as CASGTVGQETQYF.

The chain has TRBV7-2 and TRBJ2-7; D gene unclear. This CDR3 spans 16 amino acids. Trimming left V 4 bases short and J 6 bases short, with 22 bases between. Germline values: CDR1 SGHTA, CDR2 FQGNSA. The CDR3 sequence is CASSSPLVWDSGEQYF. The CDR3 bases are TGTGCCAGCAGCTCCCCCCTAGTTTGGGATTCGGGCGAGCAGTACTTC.

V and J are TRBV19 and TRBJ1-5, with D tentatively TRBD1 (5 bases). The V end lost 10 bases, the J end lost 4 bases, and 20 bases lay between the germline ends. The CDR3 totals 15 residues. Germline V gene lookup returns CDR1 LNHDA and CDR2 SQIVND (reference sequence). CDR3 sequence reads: CATQIQVRANQPQHF. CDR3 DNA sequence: TGTGCCACCCAAATACAGGTTCGTGCAAATCAGCCCCAGCATTTT.

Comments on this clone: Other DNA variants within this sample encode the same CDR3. The CDR3 sequence: CASSLGRGSSYNEQFF. The DNA for the CDR3 is TGCGCCAGCAGCTTGGGGCGGGGTAGCTCCTACAATGAGCAGTTCTTC. J is TRBJ2-1 and V is TRBV5-1, with D possibly TRBD2 on 6 matching bases. Germline CDR1 reads SGHRS; CDR2 reads YFSETQ. The CDR3 consists of 16 residues. V was cut by 0 bases and J by 0 bases, with 10 bases left in between.

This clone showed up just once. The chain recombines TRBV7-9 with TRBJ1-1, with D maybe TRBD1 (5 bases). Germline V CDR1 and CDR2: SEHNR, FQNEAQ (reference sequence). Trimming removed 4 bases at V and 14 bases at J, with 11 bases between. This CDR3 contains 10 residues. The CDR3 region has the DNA TGTGCCAGCAGCTCGGGGACGGACTTCTTT. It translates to CASSSGTDFF.

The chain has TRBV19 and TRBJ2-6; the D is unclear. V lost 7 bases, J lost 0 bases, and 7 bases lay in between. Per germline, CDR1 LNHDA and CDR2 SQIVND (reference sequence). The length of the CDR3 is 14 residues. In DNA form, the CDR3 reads TGTGCCAGTACCTACGGCTCTGGGGCCAACGTCCTGACTTTC. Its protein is CASTYGSGANVLTF.

The CDR3 spells CASSLQAAQETQYF. As DNA, the CDR3 is TGTGCCAGCAGCTTACAAGCGGCCCAAGAGACCCAGTACTTC. This chain links TRBV7-6 with TRBJ2-5; D may be TRBD2 (5 bases). Germline V lookup: CDR1 SGHVS, CDR2 FNYEAQ. V shed 2 bases and J shed 1 base, with 8 bases lying between them. This CDR3 contains 14 residues.

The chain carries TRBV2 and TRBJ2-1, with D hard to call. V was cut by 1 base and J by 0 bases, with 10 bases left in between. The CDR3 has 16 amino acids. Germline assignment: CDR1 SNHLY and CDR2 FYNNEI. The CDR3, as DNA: TGTGCCAGCAGTGAAGAGGGTAGAAGCTCCTACAATGAGCAGTTCTTC. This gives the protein CASSEEGRSSYNEQFF.

CDR3 residues: CASSLQLLRGTQETQYF. The CDR3 region has the DNA TGCGCCAGCAGCTTGCAATTGTTGCGGGGGACGCAAGAGACCCAGTACTTC. This chain uses TRBV5-1 with TRBJ2-5; the match to TRBD2 covers 7 bases. The trim removed 1 base at V and 2 bases at J, leaving 11 bases unmatched. Per the germline V gene, CDR1 is SGHRS and CDR2 is YFSETQ. The CDR3 is 17 amino acids.